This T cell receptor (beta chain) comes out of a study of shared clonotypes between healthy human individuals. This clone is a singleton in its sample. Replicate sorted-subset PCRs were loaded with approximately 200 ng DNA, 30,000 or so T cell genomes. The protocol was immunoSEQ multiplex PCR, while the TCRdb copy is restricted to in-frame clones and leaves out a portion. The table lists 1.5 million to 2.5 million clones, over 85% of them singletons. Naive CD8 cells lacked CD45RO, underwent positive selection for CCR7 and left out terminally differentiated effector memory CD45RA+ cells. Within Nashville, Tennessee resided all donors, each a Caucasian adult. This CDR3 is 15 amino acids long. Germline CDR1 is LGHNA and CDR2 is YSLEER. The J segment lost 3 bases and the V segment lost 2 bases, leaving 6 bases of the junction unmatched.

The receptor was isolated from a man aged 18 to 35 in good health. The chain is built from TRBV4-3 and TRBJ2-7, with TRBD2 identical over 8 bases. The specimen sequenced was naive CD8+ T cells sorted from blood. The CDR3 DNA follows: TGCGCCAGCAGCCAAACGGGACTAGGGGTCTACGAGCAGTACTTC. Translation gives CASSQTGLGVYEQYF.